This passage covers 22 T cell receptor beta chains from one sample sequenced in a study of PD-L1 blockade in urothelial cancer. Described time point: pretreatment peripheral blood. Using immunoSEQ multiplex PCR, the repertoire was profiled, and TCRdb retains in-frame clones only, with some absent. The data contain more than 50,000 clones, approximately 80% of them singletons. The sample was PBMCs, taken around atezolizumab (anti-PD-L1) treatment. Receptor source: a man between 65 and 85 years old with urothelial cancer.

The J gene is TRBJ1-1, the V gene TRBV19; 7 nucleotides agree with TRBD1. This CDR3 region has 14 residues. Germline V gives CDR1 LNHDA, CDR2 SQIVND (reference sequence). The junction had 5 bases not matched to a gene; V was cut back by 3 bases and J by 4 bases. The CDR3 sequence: CASSIRQGATEAFF. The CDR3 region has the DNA TGTGCCAGTAGTATCAGACAGGGTGCCACTGAAGCTTTCTTT.

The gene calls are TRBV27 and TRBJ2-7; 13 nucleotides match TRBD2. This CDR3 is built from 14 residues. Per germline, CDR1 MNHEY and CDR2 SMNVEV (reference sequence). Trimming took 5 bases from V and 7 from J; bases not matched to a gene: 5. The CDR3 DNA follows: TGTGCCAGCAGTCGGACTAGCGGGAGCAGGGAGCAGTACTTC. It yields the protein CASSRTSGSREQYF.

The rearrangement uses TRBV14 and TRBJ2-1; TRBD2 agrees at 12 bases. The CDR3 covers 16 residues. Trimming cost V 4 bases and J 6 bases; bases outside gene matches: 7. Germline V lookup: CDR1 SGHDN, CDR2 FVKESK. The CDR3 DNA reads TGTGCCAGCAGCCGAGGTACTAGCGGGAGGCTCAATGAGCAGTTCTTC. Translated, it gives CASSRGTSGRLNEQFF.

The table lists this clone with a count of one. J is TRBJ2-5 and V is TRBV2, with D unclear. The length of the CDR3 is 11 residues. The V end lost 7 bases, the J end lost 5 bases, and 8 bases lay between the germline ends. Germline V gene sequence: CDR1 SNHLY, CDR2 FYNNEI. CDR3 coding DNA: TGTGCCAGCACTAGTCTGGAGACCCAGTACTTC. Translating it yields CASTSLETQYF.

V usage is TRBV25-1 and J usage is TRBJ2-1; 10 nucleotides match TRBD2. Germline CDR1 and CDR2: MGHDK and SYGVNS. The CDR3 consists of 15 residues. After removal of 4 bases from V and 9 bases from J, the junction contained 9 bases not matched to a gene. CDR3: CASSVPSGSFGEQFF. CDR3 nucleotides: TGTGCCAGCAGTGTTCCTAGCGGGAGTTTTGGTGAGCAGTTCTTC.

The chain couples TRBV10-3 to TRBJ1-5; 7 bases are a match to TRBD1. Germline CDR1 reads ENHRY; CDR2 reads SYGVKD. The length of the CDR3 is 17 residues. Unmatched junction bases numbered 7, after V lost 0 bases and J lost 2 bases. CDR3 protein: CAISESGGEPGNQPQHF. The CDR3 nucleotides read TGTGCCATCAGTGAGTCAGGGGGCGAGCCTGGCAATCAGCCCCAGCATTTT.

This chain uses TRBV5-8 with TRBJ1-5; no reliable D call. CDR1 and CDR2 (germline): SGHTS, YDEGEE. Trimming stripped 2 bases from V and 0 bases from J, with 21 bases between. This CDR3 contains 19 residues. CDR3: CASSLRGFDGLYSNQPQHF. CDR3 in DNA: TGTGCCAGCAGCTTACGCGGGTTCGATGGCCTTTATAGCAATCAGCCCCAGCATTTT.

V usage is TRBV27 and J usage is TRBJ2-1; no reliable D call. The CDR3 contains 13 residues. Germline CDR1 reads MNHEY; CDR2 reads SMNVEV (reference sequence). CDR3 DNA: TGTACATCACACTCCAACGCGGACAATGAGCAGTTCTTC. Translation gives CTSHSNADNEQFF.

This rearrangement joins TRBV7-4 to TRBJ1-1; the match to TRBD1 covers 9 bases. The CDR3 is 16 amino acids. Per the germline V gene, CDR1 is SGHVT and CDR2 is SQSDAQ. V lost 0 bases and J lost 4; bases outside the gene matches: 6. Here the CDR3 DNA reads TGTGCCAGCAGCTTAGCGAGGACAGGGGCGGGCACTGAAGCTTTCTTT. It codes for CASSLARTGAGTEAFF.

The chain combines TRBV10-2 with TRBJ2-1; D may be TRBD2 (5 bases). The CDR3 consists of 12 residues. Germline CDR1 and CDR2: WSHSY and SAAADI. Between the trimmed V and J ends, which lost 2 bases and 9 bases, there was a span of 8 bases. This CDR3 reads CASSETGFEQFF. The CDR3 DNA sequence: TGCGCCAGCAGTGAGACGGGGTTTGAGCAGTTCTTC.

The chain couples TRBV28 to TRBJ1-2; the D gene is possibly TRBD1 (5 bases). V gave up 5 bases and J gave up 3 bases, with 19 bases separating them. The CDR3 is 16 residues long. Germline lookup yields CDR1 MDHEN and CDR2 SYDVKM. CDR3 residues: CASSQVGGLGDYGYTF. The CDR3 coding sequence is TGTGCCAGCAGTCAGGTGGGGGGTTTGGGTGACTATGGCTACACCTTC.

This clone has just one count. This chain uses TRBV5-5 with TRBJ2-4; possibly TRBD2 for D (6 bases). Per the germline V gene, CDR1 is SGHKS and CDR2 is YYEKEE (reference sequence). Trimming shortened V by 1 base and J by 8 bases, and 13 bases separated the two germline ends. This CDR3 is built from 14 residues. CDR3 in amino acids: CASSLPSGGDIQYF. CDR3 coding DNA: TGTGCCAGCAGCTTGCCCAGCGGAGGGGACATTCAGTACTTC.

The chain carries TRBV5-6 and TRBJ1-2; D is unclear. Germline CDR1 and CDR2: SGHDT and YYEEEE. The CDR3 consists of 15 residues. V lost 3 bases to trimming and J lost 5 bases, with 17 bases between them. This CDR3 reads CASSSLSGRPYGYTF. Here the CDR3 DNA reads TGTGCCAGCAGCTCCCTTAGCGGCAGACCTTATGGCTACACCTTC.

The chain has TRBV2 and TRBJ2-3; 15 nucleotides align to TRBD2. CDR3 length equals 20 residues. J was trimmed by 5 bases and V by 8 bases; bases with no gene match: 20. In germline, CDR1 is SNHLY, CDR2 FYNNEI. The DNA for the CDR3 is TGTGCCAGCCGTCCCGGCGTAGGGACTAGCGGGAGGTCCGCCGGAGATACGCAGTATTTT. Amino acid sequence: CASRPGVGTSGRSAGDTQYF.

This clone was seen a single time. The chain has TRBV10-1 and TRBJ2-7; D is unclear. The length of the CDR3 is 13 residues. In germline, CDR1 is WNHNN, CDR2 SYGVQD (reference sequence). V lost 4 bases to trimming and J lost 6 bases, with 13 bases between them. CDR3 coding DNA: TGCGCCAGCAGTGCCTCTAGTCCCGGCGAGCAGTACTTC. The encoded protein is CASSASSPGEQYF.

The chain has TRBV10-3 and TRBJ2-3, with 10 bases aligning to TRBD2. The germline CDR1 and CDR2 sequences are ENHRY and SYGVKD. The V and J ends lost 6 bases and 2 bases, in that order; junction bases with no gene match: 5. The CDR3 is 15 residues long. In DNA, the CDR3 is TGTGCCATCAGGGCCGGGACTAGCGACACAGATACGCAGTATTTT. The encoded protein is CAIRAGTSDTDTQYF.

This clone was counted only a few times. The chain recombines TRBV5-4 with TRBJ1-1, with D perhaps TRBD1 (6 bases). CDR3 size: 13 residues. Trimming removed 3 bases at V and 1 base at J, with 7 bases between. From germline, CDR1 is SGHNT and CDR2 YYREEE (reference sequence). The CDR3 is CASSSQGNTEAFF. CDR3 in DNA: TGTGCCAGCAGCTCACAGGGGAACACTGAAGCTTTCTTT. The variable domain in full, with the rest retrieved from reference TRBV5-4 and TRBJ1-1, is ETGVTQSPTHLIKTRGQQVTLRCSSQSGHNTVSWYQQALGQGPQFIFQYYREEENGRGNFPPRFSGLQFPNYSSELNVNALELDDSALYLCASSSQGNTEAFFGQGTRLTVV.

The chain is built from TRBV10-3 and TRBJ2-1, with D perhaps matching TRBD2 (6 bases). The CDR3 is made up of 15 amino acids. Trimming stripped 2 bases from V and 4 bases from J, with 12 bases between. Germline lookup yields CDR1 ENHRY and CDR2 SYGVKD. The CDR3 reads CAISEARTNYNEQFF. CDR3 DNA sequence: TGTGCCATCAGTGAGGCCAGGACTAATTACAATGAGCAGTTCTTC.

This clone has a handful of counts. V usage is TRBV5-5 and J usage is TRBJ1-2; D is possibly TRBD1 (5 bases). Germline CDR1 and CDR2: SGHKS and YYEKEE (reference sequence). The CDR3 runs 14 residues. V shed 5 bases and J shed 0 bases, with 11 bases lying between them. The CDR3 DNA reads TGTGCCAGCAGACCCGACAGCGCTAACTATGGCTACACCTTC. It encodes CASRPDSANYGYTF. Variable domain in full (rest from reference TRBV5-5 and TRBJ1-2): DAGVTQSPTHLIKTRGQQVTLRCSPISGHKSVSWYQQVLGQGPQFIFQYYEKEERGRGNFPDRFSARQFPNYSSELNVNALLLGDSALYLCASRPDSANYGYTFGSGTRLTVV.

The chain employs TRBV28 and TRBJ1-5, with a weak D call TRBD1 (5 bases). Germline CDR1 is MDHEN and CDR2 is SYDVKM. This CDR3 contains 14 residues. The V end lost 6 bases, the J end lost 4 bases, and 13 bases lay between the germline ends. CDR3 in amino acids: CASRPDKVNQPQHF. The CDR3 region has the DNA TGTGCCAGCAGACCGGACAAGGTAAATCAGCCCCAGCATTTT. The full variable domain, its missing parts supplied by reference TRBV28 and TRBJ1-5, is DVKVTQSSRYLVKRTGEKVFLECVQDMDHENMFWYRQDPGLGLRLIYFSYDVKMKEKGDIPEGYSVSREKKERFSLILESASTNQTSMYLCASRPDKVNQPQHFGDGTRLSIL.

CDR3 DNA: TGTGCCAGCAGTCAAATAGCCTCAGTCGGACAGGGCGGGCAGTACTTC. This sequence encodes CASSQIASVGQGGQYF. The chain recombines TRBV28 with TRBJ2-7; 8 bases agree with TRBD1. The V gene end was trimmed by 5 bases and the J gene end by 9 bases; junction bases not matched to a gene: 18. The germline CDR1 and CDR2 sequences are MDHEN and SYDVKM. CDR3 length: 16 amino acids.

CDR3 in DNA: TGTGCCAGCAGCATAGGAGGTCCCAATCAGCCCCAGCATTTT. As protein: CASSIGGPNQPQHF. The chain carries TRBV7-9 and TRBJ1-5; D unresolved. The V end lost 5 bases, the J end lost 3 bases, and 11 bases lay between the germline ends. CDR1 is SEHNR and CDR2 is FQNEAQ in the germline V gene (reference sequence). CDR3 size: 14 residues.